These T cell receptor beta chains were read from a single sample in a study of cytomegalovirus exposure and HLA in healthy donors. TCRdb's copy holds only in-frame clones and misses some; the assay was immunoSEQ multiplex PCR. The repertoire holds over 100,000 clones, with approximately 78% as singletons. Sequencing was performed on PBMCs. The receptors originated from a man aged 25-45 years in good health and CMV-seropositive. CDR3s leave out the opening cysteine and the closing phenylalanine or tryptophan. Each record gives: V gene, J gene, CDR3 protein.

TRBV9	TRBJ1-2	ASSVGGDLNYGYT
TRBV2	TRBJ1-1	ASKPRTATEAF
TRBV11-3	TRBJ2-1	ASSDGLAGGNEGIDEQF
TRBV7-3	TRBJ2-1	ASSLRGGFNEQF
TRBV2	TRBJ2-1	ASSPGGGDNEQF
TRBV6-1	TRBJ2-6	ASSLQVSGANVLT
TRBV29-1	TRBJ2-5	SVDSGLQETQY
TRBV10-3	TRBJ2-5	ATAGTKETQY
TRBV5-1	TRBJ2-1	ASSLEGTNNNEQF
TRBV6-6	TRBJ2-7	ASNRELTYEQY
TRBV9	TRBJ2-1	ASSVGMSVNSYNEQF
TRBV7-9	TRBJ1-5	ASSKGQGGNQPQH
TRBV19	TRBJ1-1	ASRQPNTEAF
TRBV30	TRBJ1-1	AWCPRILNTEAF
TRBV28	TRBJ1-2	ASSRLTGARGYGYT
TRBV27	TRBJ1-1	ASSWTGEAEAF
TRBV6-9	TRBJ1-2	ASSYPWTGAGGYT
TRBV6-1	TRBJ1-2	ASRRGWDPNYGYT
TRBV20-1	TRBJ1-4	SASREKLF
TRBV19	TRBJ2-5	ASSMLREGRAIQPQY
TRBV19	TRBJ1-6	ASSLGQDSPLH
TRBV6-6	TRBJ2-5	ASKTEDGGTETQY
TRBV5-4	TRBJ1-2	ASSPSGGIYGYT
TRBV19	TRBJ1-5	ASSKDRVWNQPQH
TRBV7-8	TRBJ2-3	ASSFREGRDTQY
TRBV5-8	TRBJ1-1	ASSSWGQGIVTEAF
TRBV30	TRBJ2-3	AWNSGGDTQY
TRBV7-8	TRBJ2-1	ASSLNKLAGGDLNEQF
TRBV15	TRBJ1-4	ATSRVRSNEKLF
TRBV7-2	TRBJ2-7	ASSSTGTRYEQY
TRBV5-4	TRBJ1-1	ASSSGGRTEAF
TRBV11-3	TRBJ2-1	ASSSGLAGGQF
TRBV5-4	TRBJ1-6	ASSSKTGNSPLH
TRBV5-4	TRBJ2-5	ASSPGTRIETQY
TRBV18	TRBJ1-5	ASSPDRIGQPQH
TRBV10-3	TRBJ2-2	AISEESGVGTGELF
TRBV5-1	TRBJ1-1	ASSLRSGTGVSGGTEAF
TRBV9	TRBJ2-5	ASSVNRETQY
TRBV5-4	TRBJ2-3	ASSLLPFGGSTDTQY
TRBV11-2	TRBJ2-7	ASSSSGSSPYEQY
TRBV18	TRBJ1-1	ASSPSGFGQRAF